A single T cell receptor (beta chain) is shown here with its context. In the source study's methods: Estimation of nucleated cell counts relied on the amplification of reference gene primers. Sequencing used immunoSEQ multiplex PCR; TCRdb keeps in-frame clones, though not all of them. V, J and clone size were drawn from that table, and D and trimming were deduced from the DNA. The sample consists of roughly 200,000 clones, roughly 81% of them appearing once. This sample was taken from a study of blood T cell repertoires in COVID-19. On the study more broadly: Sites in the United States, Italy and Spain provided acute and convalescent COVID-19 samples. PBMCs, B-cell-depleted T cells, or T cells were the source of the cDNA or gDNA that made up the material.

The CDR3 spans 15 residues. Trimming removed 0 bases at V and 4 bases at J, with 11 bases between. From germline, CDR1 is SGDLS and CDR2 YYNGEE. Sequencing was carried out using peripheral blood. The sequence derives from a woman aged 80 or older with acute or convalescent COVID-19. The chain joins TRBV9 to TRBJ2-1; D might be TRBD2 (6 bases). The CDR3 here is CASSVVGGIYNEQFF. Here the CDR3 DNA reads TGTGCCAGCAGCGTAGTGGGCGGGATTTACAATGAGCAGTTCTTC.